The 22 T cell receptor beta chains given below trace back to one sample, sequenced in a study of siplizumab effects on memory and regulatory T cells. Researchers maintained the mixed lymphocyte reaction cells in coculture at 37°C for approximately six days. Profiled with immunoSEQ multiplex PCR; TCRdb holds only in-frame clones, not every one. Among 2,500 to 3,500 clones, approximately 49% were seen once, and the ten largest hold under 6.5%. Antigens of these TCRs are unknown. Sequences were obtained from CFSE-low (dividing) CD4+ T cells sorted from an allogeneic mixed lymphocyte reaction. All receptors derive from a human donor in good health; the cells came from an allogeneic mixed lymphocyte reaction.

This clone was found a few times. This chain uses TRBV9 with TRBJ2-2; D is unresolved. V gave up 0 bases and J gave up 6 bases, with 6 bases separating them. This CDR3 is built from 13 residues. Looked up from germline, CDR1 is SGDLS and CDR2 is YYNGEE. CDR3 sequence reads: CASSVAWAGELFF. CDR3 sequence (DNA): TGTGCCAGCAGCGTAGCCTGGGCCGGGGAGCTGTTTTTT.

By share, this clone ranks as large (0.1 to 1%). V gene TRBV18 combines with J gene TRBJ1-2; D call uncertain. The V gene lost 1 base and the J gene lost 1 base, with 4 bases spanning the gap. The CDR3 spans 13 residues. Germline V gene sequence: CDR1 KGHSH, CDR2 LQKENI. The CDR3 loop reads CASSPQGNYGYTF. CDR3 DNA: TGTGCCAGCTCACCACAGGGTAACTATGGCTACACCTTC.

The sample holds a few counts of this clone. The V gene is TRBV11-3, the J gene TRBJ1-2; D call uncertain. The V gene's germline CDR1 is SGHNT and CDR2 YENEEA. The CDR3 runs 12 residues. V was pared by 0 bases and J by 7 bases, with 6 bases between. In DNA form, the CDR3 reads TGTGCCAGCAGCTTAGAAGGACGTGGCTACACCTTC. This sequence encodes CASSLEGRGYTF.

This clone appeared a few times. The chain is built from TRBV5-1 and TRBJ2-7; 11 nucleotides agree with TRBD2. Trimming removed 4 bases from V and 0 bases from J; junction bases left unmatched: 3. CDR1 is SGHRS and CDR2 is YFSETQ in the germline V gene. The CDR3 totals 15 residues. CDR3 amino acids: CASSITSGSSYEQYF. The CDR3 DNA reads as TGCGCCAGCAGCATCACTAGCGGGAGCTCCTACGAGCAGTACTTC.

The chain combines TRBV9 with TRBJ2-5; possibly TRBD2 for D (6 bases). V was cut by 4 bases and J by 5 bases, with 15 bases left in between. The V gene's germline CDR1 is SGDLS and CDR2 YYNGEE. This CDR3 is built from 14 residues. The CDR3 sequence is CASSFGPRGETQYF. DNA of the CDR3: TGTGCCAGCAGCTTCGGGCCTCGGGGGGAGACCCAGTACTTC. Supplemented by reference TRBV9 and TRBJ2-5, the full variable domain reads DSGVTQTPKHLITATGQRVTLRCSPRSGDLSVYWYQQSLDQGLQFLIQYYNGEERAKGNILERFSAQQFPDLHSELNLSSLELGDSALYFCASSFGPRGETQYFGPGTRLLVL.

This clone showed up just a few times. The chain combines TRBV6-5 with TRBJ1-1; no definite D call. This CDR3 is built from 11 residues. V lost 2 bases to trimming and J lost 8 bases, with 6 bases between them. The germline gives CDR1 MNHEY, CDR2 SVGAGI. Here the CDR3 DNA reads TGTGCCAGCAGTTACCGGTTGGAAGCTTTCTTT. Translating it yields CASSYRLEAFF.

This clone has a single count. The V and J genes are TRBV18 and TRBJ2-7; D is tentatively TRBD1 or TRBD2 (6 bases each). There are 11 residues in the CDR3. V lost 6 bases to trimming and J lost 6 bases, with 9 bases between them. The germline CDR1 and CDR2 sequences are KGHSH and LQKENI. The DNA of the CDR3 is TGTGCCAGCTCCAGGGGAGGCGAGCAGTACTTC. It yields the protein CASSRGGEQYF.

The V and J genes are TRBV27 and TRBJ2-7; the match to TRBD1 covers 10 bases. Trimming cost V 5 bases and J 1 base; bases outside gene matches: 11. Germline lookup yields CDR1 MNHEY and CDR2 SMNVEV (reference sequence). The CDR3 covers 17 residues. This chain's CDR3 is CASSALRGQGVSYEQYF. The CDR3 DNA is TGTGCCAGCAGTGCCTTACGAGGACAGGGGGTTTCCTACGAGCAGTACTTC.

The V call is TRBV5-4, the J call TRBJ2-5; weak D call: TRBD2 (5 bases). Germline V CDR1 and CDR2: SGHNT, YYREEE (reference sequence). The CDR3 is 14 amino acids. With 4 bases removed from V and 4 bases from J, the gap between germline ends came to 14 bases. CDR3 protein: CASSAGRSPETQYF. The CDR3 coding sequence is TGTGCCAGCAGCGCGGGCCGGTCCCCAGAGACCCAGTACTTC.

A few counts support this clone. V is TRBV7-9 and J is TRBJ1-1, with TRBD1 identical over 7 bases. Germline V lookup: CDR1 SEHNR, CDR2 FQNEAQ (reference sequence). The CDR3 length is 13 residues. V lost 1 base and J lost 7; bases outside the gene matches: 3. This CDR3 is CASSLVGDSEAFF. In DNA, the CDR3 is TGTGCCAGCAGCTTAGTAGGGGACAGTGAAGCTTTCTTT. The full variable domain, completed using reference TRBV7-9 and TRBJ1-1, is DTGVSQNPRHKITKRGQNVTFRCDPISEHNRLYWYRQTLGQGPEFLTYFQNEAQLEKSRLLSDRFSAERPKGSFSTLEIQRTEQGDSAMYLCASSLVGDSEAFFGQGTRLTVV.

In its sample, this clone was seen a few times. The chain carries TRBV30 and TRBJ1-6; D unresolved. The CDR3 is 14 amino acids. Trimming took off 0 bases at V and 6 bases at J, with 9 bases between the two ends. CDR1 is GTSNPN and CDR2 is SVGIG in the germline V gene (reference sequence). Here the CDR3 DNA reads TGTGCCTGGAGTGTAACACCGATTAATTCACCCCTCCACTTT. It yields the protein CAWSVTPINSPLHF. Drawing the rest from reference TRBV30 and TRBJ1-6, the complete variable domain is SQTIHQWPATLVQPVGSPLSLECTVEGTSNPNLYWYRQAAGRGLQLLFYSVGIGQISSEVPQNLSASRPQDRQFILSSKKLLLSDSGFYLCAWSVTPINSPLHFGNGTRLTVT.

CDR3 nucleotides: TGTGCCAGCAGTCGAACACCGAACACTGAAGCTTTCTTT. Protein: CASSRTPNTEAFF. The V call is TRBV27, the J call TRBJ1-1, with D hard to call. The germline gives CDR1 MNHEY, CDR2 SMNVEV (reference sequence). This CDR3 contains 13 residues. V lost 5 bases and J lost 1, with 8 bases in between.

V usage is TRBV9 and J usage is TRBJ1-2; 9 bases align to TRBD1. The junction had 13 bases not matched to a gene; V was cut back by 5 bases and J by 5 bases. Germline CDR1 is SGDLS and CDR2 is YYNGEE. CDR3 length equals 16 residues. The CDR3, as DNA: TGTGCCAGCAGGGACCATCGGACAGGGGTCGGGTATGGCTACACCTTC. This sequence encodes CASRDHRTGVGYGYTF.

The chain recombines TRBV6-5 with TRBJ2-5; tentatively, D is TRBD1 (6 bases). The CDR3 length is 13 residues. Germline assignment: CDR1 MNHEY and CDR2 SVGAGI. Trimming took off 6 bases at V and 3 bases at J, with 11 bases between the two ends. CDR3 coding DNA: TGTGCCAGCAGAAAACACAGGGAAGAGACCCAGTACTTC. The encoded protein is CASRKHREETQYF.

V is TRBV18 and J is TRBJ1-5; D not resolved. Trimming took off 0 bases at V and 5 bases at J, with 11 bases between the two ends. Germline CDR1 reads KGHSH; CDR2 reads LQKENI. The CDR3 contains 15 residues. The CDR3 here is CASSPPTDGHQPQHF. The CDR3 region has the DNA TGTGCCAGCTCACCACCAACGGATGGGCATCAGCCCCAGCATTTT.

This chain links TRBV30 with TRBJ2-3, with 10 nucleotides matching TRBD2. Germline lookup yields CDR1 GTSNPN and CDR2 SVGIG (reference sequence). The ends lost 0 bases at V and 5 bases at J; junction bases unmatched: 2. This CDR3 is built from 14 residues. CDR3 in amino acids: CAWSVRLAGDTQYF. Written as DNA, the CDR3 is TGTGCCTGGAGTGTACGACTAGCGGGAGATACGCAGTATTTT.

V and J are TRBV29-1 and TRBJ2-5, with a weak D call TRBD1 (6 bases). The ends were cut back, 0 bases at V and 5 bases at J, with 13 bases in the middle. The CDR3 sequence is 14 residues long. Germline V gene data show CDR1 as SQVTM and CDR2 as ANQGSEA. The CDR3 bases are TGCAGCGTTGAAGATCCAGGGGAGTGGGAGACCCAGTACTTC. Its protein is CSVEDPGEWETQYF. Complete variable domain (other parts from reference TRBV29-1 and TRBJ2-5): SAVISQKPSRDICQRGTSLTIQCQVDSQVTMMFWYRQQPGQSLTLIATANQGSEATYESGFVIDKFPISRPNLTFSTLTVSNMSPEDSSIYLCSVEDPGEWETQYFGPGTRLLVL.

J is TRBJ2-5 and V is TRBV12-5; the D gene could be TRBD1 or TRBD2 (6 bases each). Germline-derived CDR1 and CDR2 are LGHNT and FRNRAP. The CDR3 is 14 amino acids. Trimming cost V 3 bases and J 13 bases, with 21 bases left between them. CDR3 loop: CASGLWGAATSLYF. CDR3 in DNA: TGTGCTAGTGGTTTATGGGGGGCCGCGACGAGTTTGTACTTC.

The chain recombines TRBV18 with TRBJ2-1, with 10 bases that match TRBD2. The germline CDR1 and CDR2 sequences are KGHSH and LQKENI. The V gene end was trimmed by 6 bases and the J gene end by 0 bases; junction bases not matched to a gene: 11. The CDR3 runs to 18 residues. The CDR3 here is CASSPRLLAGLSYNEQFF. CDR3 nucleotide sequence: TGTGCCAGCTCCCCTAGGCTACTAGCGGGACTCTCCTACAATGAGCAGTTCTTC.

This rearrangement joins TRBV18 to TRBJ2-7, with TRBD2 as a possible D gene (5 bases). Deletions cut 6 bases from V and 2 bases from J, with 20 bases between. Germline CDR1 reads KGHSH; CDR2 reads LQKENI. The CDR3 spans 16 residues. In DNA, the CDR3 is TGTGCCAGCTCTCCGGGTGGAAGCGGTCTCCCCTACGAGCAGTACTTC. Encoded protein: CASSPGGSGLPYEQYF.

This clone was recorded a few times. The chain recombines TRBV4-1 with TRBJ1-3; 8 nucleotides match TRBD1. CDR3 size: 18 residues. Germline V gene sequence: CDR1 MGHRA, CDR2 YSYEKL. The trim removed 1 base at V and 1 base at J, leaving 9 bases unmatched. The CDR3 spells CASSQVVGRGPSGNTIYF. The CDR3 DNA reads TGCGCCAGCAGCCAAGTAGTGGGCAGGGGGCCATCTGGAAACACCATATATTTT.

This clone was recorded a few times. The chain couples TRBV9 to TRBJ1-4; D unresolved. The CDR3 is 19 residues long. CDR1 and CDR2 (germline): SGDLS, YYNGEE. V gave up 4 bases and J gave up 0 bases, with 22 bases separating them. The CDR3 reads CASSFFPLLDPATNEKLFF. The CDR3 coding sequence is TGTGCCAGCAGCTTTTTTCCGCTACTGGACCCTGCAACTAATGAAAAACTGTTTTTT.